This T cell receptor beta chain derives from a study of regulatory T cells in long-lasting Graves disease. Findings and caveats of the study: Patients with persistent Graves' had lower TCR diversity than newly diagnosed patients.

Time point noted: newly diagnosed GD, antithyroid drugs for less than 3 months. From RNA extracted from PBMCs, the TCR library was made. This clonotype was picked up many times. What it recognizes is unknown. The TCR beta library used iRepertoire HTBI primers with Arm-PCR amplification of CDR3. TCRdb passed the multiplex PCR reads through MiXCR, listing each CDR3 protein once. The table records 200,000 to 300,000 distinct CDR3 sequences, 20% of them present only once. Material: peripheral blood mononuclear cells (PBMCs), obtained at new diagnosis, from a patient treated with antithyroid drugs. The clonotype comes from a female donor with Graves disease.

Here the CDR3 reads CASSWGTLRNEQFF. In DNA, the CDR3 is TGTGCCAGCAGCTGGGGGACTTTAAGGAATGAGCAGTTCTTC. This rearrangement joins TRBV7-9 to TRBJ2-1; TRBD2 might be the D (6 bases). The V end was cut by 4 bases, the J end by 7 bases, with 14 bases between. Germline V lookup: CDR1 SEHNR, CDR2 FQNEAQ (reference sequence). The CDR3 runs 14 residues.